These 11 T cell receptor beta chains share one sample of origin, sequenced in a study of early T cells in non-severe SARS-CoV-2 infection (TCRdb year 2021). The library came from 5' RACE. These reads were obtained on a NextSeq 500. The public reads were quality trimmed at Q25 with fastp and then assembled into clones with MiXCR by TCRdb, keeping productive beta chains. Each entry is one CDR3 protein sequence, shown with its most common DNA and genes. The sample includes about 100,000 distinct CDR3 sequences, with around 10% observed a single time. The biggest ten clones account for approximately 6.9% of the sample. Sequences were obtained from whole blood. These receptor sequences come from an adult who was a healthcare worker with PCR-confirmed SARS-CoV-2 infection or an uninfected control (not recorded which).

The CDR3 DNA reads as TGTGCCAGCAGTGAAATCGGTCGGGGAGGAGAGACCCAGTACTTC. Translation: CASSEIGRGGETQYF. The genes are TRBV2 and TRBJ2-5; maybe TRBD2 (6 bases). V lost 2 bases and J lost 4, with 14 bases in between. Germline loops: CDR1 SNHLY, CDR2 FYNNEI. The CDR3 sequence is 15 residues long.

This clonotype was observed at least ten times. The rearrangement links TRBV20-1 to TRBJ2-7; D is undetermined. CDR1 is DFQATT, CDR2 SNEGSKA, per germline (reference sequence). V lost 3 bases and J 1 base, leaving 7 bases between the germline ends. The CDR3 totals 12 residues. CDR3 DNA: TGCAGTGCTAGGGCAGAATCCTACGAGCAGTACTTC. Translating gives CSARAESYEQYF.

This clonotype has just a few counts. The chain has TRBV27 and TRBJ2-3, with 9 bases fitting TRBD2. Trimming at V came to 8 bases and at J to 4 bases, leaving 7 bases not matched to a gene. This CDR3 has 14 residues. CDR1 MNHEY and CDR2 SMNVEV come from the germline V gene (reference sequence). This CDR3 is CASGPGLAADTQYF. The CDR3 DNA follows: TGTGCCAGCGGGCCGGGACTAGCAGCAGATACGCAGTATTTT.

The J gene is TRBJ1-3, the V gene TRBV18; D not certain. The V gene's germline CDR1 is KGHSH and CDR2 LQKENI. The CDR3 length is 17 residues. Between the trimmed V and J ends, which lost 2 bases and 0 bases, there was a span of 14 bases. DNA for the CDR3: TGTGCCAGCTCACCATTCCGGGCCCAGATCTCTGGAAACACCATATATTTT. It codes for CASSPFRAQISGNTIYF.

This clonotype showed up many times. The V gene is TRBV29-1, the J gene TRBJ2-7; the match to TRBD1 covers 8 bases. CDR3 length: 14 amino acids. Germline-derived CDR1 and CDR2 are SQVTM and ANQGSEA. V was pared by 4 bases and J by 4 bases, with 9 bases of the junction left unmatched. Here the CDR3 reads CSVVEGQEKYEQYF. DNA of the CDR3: TGCAGCGTTGTGGAGGGACAGGAAAAATACGAGCAGTACTTC.

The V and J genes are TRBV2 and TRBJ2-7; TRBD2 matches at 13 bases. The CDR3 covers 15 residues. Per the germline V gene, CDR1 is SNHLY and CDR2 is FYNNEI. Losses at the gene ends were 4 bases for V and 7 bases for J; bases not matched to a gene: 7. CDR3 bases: TGTGCCAGCAGTGCAGAACTAGCGGGAGGGAGAGAGCAGTACTTC. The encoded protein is CASSAELAGGREQYF.

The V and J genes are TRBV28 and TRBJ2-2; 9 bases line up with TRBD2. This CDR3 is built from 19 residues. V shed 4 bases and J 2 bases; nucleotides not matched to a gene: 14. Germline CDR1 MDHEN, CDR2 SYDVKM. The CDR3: CASSYPPTTSGVNTGELFF. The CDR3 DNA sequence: TGTGCCAGCAGTTATCCCCCCACGACTAGCGGCGTTAACACCGGGGAGCTGTTTTTT.

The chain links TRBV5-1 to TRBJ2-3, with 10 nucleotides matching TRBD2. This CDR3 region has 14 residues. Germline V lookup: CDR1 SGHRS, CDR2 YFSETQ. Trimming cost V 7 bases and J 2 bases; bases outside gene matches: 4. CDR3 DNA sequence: TGCGCCAGCCGGACTAGCGGAATCACAGATACGCAGTATTTT. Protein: CASRTSGITDTQYF.

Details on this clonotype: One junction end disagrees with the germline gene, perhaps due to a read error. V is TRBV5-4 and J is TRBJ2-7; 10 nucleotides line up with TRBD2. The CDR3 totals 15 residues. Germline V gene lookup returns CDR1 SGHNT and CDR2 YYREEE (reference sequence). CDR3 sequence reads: CASCLVLAGAYEQYF. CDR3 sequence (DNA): TGTGCCAGCTGCTTGGTCCTAGCGGGGGCCTACGAGCAGTACTTC.

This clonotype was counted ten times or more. CDR3 in amino acids: CASSAGLGVEQFF. The DNA of the CDR3 is TGTGCCAGCAGCGCGGGGTTGGGGGTTGAGCAGTTCTTC. The V and J genes are TRBV9 and TRBJ2-1; D might be TRBD1 or TRBD2, each matching 5 bases. There are 13 residues in the CDR3. Per germline, CDR1 SGDLS and CDR2 YYNGEE. V gave up 3 bases and J gave up 9 bases, with 13 bases separating them.

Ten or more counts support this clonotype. CDR3 DNA sequence: TGCAGTGCTAGAAGAAGGCAGGCGGGGGCCAACGTCCTGACTTTC. Residues: CSARRRQAGANVLTF. V usage is TRBV20-1 and J usage is TRBJ2-6; no firm D call. The ends were cut back, 2 bases at V and 4 bases at J, with 12 bases in the middle. The V gene's germline CDR1 is DFQATT and CDR2 SNEGSKA (reference sequence). The CDR3 covers 15 residues.